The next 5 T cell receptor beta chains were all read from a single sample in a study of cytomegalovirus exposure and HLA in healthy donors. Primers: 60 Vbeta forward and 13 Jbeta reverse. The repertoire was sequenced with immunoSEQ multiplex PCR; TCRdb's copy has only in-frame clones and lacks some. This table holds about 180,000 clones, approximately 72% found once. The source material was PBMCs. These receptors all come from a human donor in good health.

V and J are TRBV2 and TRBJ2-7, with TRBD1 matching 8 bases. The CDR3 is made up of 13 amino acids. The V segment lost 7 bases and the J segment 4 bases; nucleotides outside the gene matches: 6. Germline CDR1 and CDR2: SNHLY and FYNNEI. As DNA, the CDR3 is TGTGCCAGCACCCAGGGGGCTGGGTACGAGCAGTACTTC. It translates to CASTQGAGYEQYF.

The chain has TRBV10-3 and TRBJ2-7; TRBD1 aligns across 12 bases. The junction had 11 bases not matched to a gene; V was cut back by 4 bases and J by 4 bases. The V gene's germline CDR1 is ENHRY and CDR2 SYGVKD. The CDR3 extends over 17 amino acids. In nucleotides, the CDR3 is TGTGCCATCAGTGGACCCGGGACAGGGGGCAATTTATACGAGCAGTACTTC. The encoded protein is CAISGPGTGGNLYEQYF.

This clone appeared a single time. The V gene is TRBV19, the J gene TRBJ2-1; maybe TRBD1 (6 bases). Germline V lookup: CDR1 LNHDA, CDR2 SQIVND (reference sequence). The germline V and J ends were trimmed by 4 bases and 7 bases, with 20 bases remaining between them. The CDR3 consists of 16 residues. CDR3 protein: CASSTRQAIPGNEQFF. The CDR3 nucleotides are TGTGCCAGTAGTACTCGACAGGCCATCCCGGGGAATGAGCAGTTCTTC.

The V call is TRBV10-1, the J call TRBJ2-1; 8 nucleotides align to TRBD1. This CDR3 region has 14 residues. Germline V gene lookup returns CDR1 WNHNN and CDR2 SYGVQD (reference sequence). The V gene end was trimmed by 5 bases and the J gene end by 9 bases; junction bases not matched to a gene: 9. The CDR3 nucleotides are TGCGCCAGCAGTCCCCGGACAGGGTCGTCTGAGCAGTTCTTC. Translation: CASSPRTGSSEQFF.

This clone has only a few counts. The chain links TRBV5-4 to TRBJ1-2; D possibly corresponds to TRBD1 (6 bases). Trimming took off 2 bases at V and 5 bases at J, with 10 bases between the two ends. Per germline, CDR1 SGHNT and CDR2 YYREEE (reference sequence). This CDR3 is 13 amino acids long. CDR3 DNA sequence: TGTGCCAGCAGCTTAGGGGGTCAGTATGGCTACACCTTC. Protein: CASSLGGQYGYTF.